Each of the 5 T cell receptor beta chains below was sequenced from the same sample in a study of patients and donors after allogeneic stem cell transplantation. TCRdb used MiXCR to reprocess the RT-PCR reads, holding one entry per CDR3 protein. Here the sample spans under 200,000 distinct CDR3 sequences, 30% being singletons. The sequencing sample was made of blood, either unsorted or a sorted T cell fraction (not recorded which). These receptors all come from a human donor who was either an allogeneic HSCT recipient or a stem cell or donor lymphocyte infusion donor (not recorded which). It is not recorded whose cells these are; they may come from a transplant donor.

This sequence joins TRBV6-5 and TRBJ1-2; D is undetermined. Trimming pared 2 bases from V and 8 bases from J, leaving 18 bases between. The CDR3 extends over 15 amino acids. CDR1 and CDR2 from the germline V gene are MNHEY and SVGAGI. In DNA, the CDR3 is TGTGCCAGCAGTTACGCGCTAACCGGGGTGGGCGGCTACACCTTC. Protein product: CASSYALTGVGGYTF.

The count of this clonotype is one. The V call is TRBV27, the J call TRBJ2-4; D is perhaps TRBD1 (5 bases). CDR3 size: 15 residues. Trimming shortened V by 6 bases and J by 1 base, and 13 bases separated the two germline ends. Germline-derived CDR1 and CDR2 are MNHEY and SMNVEV (reference sequence). The CDR3 sequence: CASSADSLAKNIQYF. CDR3 bases: TGTGCCAGCAGCGCCGACAGCCTGGCCAAAAACATTCAGTACTTC.

The rearrangement links TRBV20-1 to TRBJ2-1, with D possibly matching TRBD2 (5 bases). Looked up from germline, CDR1 is DFQATT and CDR2 is SNEGSKA (reference sequence). The CDR3 sequence is 13 residues long. Between the trimmed V and J ends, which lost 3 bases and 6 bases, there was a span of 12 bases. The CDR3 sequence is CSASEDLSNEQFF. The CDR3 DNA sequence: TGCAGTGCTAGCGAGGACTTATCCAATGAGCAGTTCTTC.

This chain joins TRBV20-1 and TRBJ2-1; TRBD2 agrees at 9 bases. V lost 6 bases to trimming and J lost 3 bases; unmatched junction nucleotides: 6. Germline assignment: CDR1 DFQATT and CDR2 SNEGSKA (reference sequence). The CDR3 has 14 amino acids. The CDR3 sequence: CSARLAVGYNEQFF. DNA for the CDR3: TGCAGTGCAAGACTAGCGGTAGGCTACAATGAGCAGTTCTTC.

This clonotype was seen a handful of times. The CDR3 is CAVHKSGANVLTF. The CDR3 DNA reads as TGTGCCGTCCATAAATCTGGGGCCAACGTCCTGACTTTC. V and J are TRBV12-3 or TRBV12-4 and TRBJ2-6; no clear D. V gave up 11 bases and J gave up 1 base, with 9 bases separating them. This CDR3 contains 13 residues.